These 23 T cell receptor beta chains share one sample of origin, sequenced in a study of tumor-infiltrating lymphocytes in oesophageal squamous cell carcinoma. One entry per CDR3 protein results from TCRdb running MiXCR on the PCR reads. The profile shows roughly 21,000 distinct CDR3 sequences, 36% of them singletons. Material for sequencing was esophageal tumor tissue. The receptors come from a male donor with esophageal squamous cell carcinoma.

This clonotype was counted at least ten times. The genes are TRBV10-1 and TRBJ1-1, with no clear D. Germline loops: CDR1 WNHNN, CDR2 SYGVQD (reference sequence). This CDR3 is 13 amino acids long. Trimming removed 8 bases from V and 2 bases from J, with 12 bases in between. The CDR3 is CASRSGVNTEAFF. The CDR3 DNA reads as TGCGCCAGCCGAAGCGGGGTAAACACTGAAGCTTTCTTT.

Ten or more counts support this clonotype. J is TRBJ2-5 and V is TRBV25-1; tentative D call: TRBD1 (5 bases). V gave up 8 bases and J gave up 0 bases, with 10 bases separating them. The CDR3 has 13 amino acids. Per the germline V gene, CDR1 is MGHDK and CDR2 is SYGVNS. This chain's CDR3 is CASRDRYQETQYF. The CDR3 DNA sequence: TGTGCCAGCCGCGACAGATACCAAGAGACCCAGTACTTC.

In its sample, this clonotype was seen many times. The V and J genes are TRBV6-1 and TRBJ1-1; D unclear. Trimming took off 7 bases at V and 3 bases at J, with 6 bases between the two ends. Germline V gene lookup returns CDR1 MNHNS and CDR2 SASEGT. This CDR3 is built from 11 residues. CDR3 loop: CASIRYTEAFF. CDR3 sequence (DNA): TGTGCCAGCATAAGGTACACTGAAGCTTTCTTT.

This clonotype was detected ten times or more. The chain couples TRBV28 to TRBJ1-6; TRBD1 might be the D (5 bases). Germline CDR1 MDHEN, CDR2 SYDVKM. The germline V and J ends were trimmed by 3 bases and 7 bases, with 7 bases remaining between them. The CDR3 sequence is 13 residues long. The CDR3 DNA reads TGTGCCAGCAGTTTTCAGGGAAATTCACCCCTCCACTTT. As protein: CASSFQGNSPLHF.

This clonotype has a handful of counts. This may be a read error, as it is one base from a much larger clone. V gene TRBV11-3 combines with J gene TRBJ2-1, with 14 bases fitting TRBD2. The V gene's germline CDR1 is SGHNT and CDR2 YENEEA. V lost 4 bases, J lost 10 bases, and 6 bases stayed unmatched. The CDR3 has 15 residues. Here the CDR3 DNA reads TGTGCCAGCAGCTCGGGACTAGCGGGAGTCTACGAGCAGTTCTTC. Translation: CASSSGLAGVYEQFF.

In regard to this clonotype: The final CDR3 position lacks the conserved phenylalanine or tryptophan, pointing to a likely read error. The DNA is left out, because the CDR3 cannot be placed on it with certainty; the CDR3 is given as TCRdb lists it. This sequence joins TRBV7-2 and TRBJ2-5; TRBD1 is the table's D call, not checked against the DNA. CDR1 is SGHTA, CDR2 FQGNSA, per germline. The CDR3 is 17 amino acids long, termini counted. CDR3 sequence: CASSFPQTANYGYTFGS.

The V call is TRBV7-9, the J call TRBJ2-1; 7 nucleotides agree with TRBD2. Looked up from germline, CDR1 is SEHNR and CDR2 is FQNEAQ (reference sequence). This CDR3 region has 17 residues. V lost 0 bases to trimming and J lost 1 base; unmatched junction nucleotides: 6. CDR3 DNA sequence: TGTGCCAGCAGCTTAGCCTACGATAGCGGGTCCTACAATGAGCAGTTCTTC. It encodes CASSLAYDSGSYNEQFF.

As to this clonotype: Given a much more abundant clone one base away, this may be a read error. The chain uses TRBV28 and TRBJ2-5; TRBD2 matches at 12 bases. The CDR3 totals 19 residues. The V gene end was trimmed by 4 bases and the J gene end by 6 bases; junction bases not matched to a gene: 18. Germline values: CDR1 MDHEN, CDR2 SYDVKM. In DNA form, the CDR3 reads TGTGCCAGCAGTTACATCCTAGCGGGAGGGGTTTCTTTTTGGAAGACCCAGTACTTC. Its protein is CASSYILAGGVSFWKTQYF.

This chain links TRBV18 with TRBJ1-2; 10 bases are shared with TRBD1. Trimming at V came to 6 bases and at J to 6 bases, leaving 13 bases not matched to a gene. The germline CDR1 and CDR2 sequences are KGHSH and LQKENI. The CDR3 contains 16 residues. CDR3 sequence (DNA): TGTGCCAGCTCCGGAGACAGGGGGCGCGGGGTCAATGGCTACACCTTC. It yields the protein CASSGDRGRGVNGYTF.

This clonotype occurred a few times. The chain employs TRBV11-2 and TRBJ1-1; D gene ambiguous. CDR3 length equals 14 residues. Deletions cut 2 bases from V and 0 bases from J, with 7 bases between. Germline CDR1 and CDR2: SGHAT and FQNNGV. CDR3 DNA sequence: TGTGCCAGCAGCTTAAGAGGATTGAACACTGAAGCTTTCTTT. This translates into CASSLRGLNTEAFF.

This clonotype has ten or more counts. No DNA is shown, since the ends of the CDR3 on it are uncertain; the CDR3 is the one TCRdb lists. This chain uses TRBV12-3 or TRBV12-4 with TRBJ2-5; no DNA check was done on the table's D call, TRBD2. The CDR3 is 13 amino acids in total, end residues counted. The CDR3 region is CASSLERDSPLHF.

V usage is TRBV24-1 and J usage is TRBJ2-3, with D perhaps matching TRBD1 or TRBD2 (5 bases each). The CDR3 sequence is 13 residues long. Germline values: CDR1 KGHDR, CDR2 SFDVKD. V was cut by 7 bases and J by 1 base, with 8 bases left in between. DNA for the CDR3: TGTGCCACCAGGGGGGTTGGCACAGATACGCAGTATTTT. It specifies CATRGVGTDTQYF.

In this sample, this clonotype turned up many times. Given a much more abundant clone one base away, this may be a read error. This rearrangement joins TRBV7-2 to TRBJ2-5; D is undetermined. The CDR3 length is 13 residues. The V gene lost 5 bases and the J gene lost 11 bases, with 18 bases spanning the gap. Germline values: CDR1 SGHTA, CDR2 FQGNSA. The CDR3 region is CASSLNRLGEQYF. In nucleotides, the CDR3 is TGTGCCAGCAGCCTAAACCGCCTCGGTGAGCAGTACTTC.

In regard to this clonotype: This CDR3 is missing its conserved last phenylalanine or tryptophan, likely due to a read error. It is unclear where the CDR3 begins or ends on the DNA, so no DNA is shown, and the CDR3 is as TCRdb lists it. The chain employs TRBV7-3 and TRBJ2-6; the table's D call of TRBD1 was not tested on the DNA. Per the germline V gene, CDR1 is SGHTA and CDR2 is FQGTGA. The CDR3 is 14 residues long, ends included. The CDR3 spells CASSLAFDEQFFGA.

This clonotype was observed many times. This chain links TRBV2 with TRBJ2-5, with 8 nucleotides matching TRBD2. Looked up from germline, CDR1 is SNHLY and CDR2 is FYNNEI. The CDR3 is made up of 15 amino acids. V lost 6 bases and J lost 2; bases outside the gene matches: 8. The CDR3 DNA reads TGTGCCAGCAGCCAACTAGCGGCAGGACAAGAGACCCAGTACTTC. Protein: CASSQLAAGQETQYF.

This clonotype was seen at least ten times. The DNA of the CDR3 is TGTGCCAGCAGTTTAGCGGCAGAGACCTACGAGCAGTACTTC. This codes for CASSLAAETYEQYF. V gene TRBV12-3 or TRBV12-4 combines with J gene TRBJ2-7; D uncertain. This CDR3 has 14 residues. With 0 bases removed from V and 2 bases from J, the gap between germline ends came to 8 bases.

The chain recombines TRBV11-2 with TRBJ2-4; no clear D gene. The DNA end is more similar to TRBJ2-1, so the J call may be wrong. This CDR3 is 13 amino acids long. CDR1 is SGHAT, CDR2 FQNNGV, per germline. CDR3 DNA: TGTGCCAGCAGCTTAGGTGGTAGCCCTAAGCAGTTCTTC. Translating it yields CASSLGGSPKQFF.

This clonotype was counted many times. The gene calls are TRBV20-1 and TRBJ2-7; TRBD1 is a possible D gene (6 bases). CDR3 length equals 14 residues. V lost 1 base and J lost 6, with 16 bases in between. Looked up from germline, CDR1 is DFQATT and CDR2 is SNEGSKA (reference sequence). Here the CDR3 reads CSARGLTGLGEQYF. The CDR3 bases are TGCAGTGCTAGAGGACTTACAGGGCTCGGCGAGCAGTACTTC.

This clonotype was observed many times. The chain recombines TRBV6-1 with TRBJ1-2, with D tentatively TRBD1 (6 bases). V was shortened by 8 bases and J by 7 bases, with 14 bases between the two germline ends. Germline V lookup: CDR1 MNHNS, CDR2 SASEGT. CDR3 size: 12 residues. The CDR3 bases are TGTGCCAGCGAGGGGGGGTTGGGTGGCTACACCTTC. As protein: CASEGGLGGYTF.

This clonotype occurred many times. The CDR3 nucleotides are TGTGCCAGCAGTTCGATTTCCTACGAGCAGTACTTC. Translating it yields CASSSISYEQYF. This sequence joins TRBV12-3 or TRBV12-4 and TRBJ2-7; D is unclear. The CDR3 loop spans 12 amino acids. Trimming removed 4 bases at V and 1 base at J, with 5 bases between.

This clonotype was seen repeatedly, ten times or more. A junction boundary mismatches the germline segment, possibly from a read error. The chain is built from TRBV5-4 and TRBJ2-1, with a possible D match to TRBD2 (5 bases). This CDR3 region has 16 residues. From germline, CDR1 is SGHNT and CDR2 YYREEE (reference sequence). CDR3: CASSLAFSASYNEQFF. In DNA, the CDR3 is TGCGCCAGCAGCTTGGCCTTTAGCGCGTCCTACAATGAGCAGTTCTTC.

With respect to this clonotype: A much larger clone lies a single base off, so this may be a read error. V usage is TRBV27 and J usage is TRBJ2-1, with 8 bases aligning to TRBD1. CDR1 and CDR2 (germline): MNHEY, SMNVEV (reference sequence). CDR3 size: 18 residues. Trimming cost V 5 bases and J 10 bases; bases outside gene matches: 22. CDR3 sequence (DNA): TGTGCCAGCAGTCGTACCGGGACAGGCTCATCCTTCAACTACGAGCAGTTCTTC. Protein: CASSRTGTGSSFNYEQFF.

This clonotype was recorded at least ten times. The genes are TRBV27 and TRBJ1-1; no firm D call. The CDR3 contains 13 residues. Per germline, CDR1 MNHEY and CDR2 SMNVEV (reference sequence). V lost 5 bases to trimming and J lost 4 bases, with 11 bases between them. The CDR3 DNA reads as TGTGCCAGCAGTCAACGGGGAAGCACTGAAGCTTTCTTT. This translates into CASSQRGSTEAFF.